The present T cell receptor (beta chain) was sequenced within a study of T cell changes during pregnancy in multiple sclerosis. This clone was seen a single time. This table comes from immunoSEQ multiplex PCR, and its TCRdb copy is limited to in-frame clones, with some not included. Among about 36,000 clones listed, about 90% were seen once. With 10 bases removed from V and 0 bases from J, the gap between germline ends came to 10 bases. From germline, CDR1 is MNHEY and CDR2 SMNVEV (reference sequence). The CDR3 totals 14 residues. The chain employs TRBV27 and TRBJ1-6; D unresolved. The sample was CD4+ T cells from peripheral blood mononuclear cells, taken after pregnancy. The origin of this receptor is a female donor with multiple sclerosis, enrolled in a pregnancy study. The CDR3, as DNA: TGTGCCACCGGGGTGAGCTCCTATAATTCACCCCTCCACTTT. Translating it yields CATGVSSYNSPLHF.